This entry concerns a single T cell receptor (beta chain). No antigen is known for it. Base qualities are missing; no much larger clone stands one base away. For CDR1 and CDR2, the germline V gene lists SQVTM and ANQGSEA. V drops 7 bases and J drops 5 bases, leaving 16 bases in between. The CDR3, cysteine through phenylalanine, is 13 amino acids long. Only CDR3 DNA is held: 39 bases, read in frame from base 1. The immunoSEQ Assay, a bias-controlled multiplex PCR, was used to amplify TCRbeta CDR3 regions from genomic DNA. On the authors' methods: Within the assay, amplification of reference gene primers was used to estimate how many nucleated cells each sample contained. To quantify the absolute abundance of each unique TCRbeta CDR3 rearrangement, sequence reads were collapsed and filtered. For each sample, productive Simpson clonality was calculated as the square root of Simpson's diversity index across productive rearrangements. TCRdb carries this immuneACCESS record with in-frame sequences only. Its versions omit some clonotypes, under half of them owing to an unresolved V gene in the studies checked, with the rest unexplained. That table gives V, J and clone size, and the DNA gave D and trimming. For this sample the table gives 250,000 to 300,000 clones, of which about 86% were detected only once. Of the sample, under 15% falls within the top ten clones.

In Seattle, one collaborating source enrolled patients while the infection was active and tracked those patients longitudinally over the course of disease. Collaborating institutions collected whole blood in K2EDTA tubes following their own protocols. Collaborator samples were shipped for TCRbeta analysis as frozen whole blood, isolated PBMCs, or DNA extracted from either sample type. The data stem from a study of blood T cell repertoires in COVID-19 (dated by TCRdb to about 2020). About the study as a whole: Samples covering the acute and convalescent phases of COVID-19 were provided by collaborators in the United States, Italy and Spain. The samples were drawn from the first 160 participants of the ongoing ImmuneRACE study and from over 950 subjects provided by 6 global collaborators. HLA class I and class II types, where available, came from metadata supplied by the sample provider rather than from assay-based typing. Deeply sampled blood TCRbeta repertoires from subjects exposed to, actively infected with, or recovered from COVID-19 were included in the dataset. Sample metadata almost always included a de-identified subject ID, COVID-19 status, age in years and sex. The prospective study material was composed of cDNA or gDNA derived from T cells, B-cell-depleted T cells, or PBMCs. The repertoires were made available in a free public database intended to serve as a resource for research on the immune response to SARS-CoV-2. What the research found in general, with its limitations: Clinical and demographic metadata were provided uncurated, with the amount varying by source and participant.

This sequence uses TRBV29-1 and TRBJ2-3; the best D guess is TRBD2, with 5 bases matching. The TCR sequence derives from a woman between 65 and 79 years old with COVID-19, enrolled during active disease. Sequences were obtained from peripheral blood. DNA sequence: TGCAGCGGGGGAGAGATGGTTGGAGATACGCAGTATTTT. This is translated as CSGGEMVGDTQYF.